One sample yielded the 9 T cell receptor beta chains listed below, sequenced in a study of cytomegalovirus exposure and HLA in healthy donors (dated by TCRdb to the late 2010s). Library preparation was by the immunoSEQ multiplex PCR assay. A mixture of 60 forward primers for TCR Vbeta segments and 13 reverse primers for TCR Jbeta segments was used in the multiplex PCR. TCRdb holds this immuneACCESS table with in-frame rearrangements only. Some clones are missing; in checked studies, unresolved V genes explain under half, and the rest has no known cause. The sample contains over 50,000 clones, roughly four fifths of them found a single time. The top ten clones comprise around 1.7% of the sample. Sequenced input: PBMCs. The receptor source for this set is a middle-aged man in good health and CMV-seronegative.

The chain employs TRBV5-1 and TRBJ2-2; D might be TRBD1 (5 bases). Trimming removed 4 bases from V and 8 bases from J, with 9 bases in between. The CDR3 runs to 12 residues. The germline gives CDR1 SGHRS, CDR2 YFSETQ. In DNA form, the CDR3 reads TGCGCCAGCAGCGGGTCAGGGGGGGAGCTGTTTTTT. As protein: CASSGSGGELFF.

The chain employs TRBV7-9 and TRBJ1-5; D may be TRBD1 (5 bases). Germline V gene lookup returns CDR1 SEHNR and CDR2 FQNEAQ (reference sequence). V was cut by 1 base and J by 5 bases, with 18 bases left in between. CDR3 length equals 17 residues. The CDR3 bases are TGTGCCAGCAGCTTAGGGGCAGGCAGACCGGGGGATCAGCCCCAGCATTTT. It codes for CASSLGAGRPGDQPQHF.

The rearrangement links TRBV30 to TRBJ1-2; TRBD1 matches at 11 bases. This CDR3 comprises 17 residues. J gave up 4 bases and V 0 bases, and 10 bases lay outside the gene matches. Germline V lookup: CDR1 GTSNPN, CDR2 SVGIG (reference sequence). CDR3 coding DNA: TGTGCCTGGAGTGTGAGGCAGGGACAGGGGGGAACCTATGGCTACACCTTC. Protein: CAWSVRQGQGGTYGYTF.

The sample holds one count of this clone. V and J are TRBV6-5 and TRBJ1-1; no firm D call. This CDR3 is 14 amino acids long. V shed 6 bases and J shed 1 base, with 12 bases lying between them. The V gene's germline CDR1 is MNHEY and CDR2 SVGAGI. CDR3 in amino acids: CASSPRRRNTEAFF. The CDR3 DNA reads as TGTGCCAGCAGCCCACGGAGGAGGAACACTGAAGCTTTCTTT.

J is TRBJ2-5 and V is TRBV2, with D perhaps TRBD2 (5 bases). CDR3 length: 14 residues. Germline CDR1 reads SNHLY; CDR2 reads FYNNEI. Between the trimmed V and J ends, which lost 5 bases and 7 bases, there was a span of 17 bases. Here the CDR3 DNA reads TGTGCCAGCAGTTTGCCGCGGGCAGTAGGGACCCAGTACTTC. Its protein is CASSLPRAVGTQYF. Filled out from reference TRBV2 and TRBJ2-5, the complete variable domain reads EPEVTQTPSHQVTQMGQEVILRCVPISNHLYFYWYRQILGQKVEFLVSFYNNEISEKSEIFDDQFSVERPDGSNFTLKIRSTKLEDSAMYFCASSLPRAVGTQYFGPGTRLLVL.

The chain has TRBV28 and TRBJ1-5, with D uncertain. The CDR3 has 15 residues. The V end lost 6 bases, the J end lost 5 bases, and 17 bases lay between the germline ends. The germline V gene has CDR1 MDHEN and CDR2 SYDVKM. The CDR3 DNA sequence: TGTGCCAGCAGGGGCATTACTTGGCCCCATCAGCCCCAGCATTTT. Protein sequence: CASRGITWPHQPQHF.

The chain is built from TRBV15 and TRBJ2-2, with 8 nucleotides matching TRBD1. Germline-derived CDR1 and CDR2 are LNHNV and YYDKDF (reference sequence). V shed 4 bases, J shed 4 bases, and the junction held 14 bases outside the gene matches. This CDR3 has 18 amino acids. The CDR3 region has the DNA TGTGCCACCAGCATCCGGGACAGGATAATTCGGGGCACCGGGGAGCTGTTTTTT. As protein: CATSIRDRIIRGTGELFF.

The rearrangement joins TRBV29-1 to TRBJ2-2, with a weak D call TRBD1 (6 bases). The CDR3 totals 14 residues. V lost 7 bases and J 0 bases, leaving 12 bases between the germline ends. The germline V gene encodes CDR1 SQVTM and CDR2 ANQGSEA. CDR3 protein: CSALTGANTGELFF. CDR3 DNA sequence: TGCAGCGCCCTGACAGGAGCGAACACCGGGGAGCTGTTTTTT.

This chain uses TRBV6-5 with TRBJ2-7; 9 nucleotides line up with TRBD1. The germline V gene has CDR1 MNHEY and CDR2 SVGAGI. With 7 bases clipped from V and 3 bases from J, the junction kept 4 bases outside the gene matches. This CDR3 spans 13 amino acids. The CDR3 here is CASIGTGLYEQYF. DNA for the CDR3: TGTGCCAGCATCGGGACAGGGCTCTACGAGCAGTACTTC.